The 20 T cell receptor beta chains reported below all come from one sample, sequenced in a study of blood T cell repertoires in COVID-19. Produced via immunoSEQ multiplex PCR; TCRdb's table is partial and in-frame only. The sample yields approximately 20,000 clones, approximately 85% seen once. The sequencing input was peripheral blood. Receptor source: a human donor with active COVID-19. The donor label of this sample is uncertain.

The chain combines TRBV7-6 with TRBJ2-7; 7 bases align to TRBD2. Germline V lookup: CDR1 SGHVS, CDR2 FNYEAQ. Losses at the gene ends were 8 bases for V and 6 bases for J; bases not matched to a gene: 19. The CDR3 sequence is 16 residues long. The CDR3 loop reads CASGPGGSLFLLEQYF. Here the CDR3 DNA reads TGTGCCAGCGGACCGGGGGGTTCGTTATTCTTACTCGAGCAGTACTTC.

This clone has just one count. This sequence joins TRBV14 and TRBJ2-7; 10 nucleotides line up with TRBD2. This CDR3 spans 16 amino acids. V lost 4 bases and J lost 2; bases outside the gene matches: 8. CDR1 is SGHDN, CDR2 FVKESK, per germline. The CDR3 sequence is CASSPGPSGSPYEQYF. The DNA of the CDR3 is TGTGCCAGCAGCCCCGGGCCTAGCGGGAGTCCCTACGAGCAGTACTTC.

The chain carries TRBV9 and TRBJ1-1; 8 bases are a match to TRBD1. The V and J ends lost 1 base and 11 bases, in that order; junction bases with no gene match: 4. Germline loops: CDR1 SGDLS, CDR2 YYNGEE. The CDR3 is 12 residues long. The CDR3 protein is CASSVTGGAAFF. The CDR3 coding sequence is TGTGCCAGCAGCGTAACAGGGGGAGCCGCTTTCTTT.

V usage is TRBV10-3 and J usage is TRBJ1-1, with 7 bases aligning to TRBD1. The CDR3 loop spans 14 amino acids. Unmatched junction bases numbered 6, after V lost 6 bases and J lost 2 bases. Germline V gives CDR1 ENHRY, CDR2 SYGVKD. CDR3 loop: CAIRSTGDNTEAFF. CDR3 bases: TGTGCCATCAGGTCAACAGGGGACAACACTGAAGCTTTCTTT.

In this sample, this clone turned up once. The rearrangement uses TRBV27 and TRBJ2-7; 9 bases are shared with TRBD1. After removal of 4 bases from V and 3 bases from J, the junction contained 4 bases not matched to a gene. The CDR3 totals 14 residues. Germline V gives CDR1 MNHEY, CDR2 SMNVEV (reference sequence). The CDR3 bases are TGTGCCAGCAGTTCCCCGGACAGGGGCTACGAGCAGTACTTC. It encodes CASSSPDRGYEQYF.

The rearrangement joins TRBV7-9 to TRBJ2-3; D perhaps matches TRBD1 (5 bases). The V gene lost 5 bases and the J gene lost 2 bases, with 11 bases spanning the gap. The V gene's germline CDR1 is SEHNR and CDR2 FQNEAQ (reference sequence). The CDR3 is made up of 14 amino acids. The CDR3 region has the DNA TGTGCCAGCAGCCTGCAGGGCTCCACAGATACGCAGTATTTT. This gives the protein CASSLQGSTDTQYF.

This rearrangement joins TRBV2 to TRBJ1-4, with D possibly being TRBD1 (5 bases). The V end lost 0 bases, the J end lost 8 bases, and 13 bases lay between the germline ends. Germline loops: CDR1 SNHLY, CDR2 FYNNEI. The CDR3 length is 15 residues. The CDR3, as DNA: TGTGCCAGCAGTGAAGCGAGGACAAGTCGAGAAAAACTGTTTTTT. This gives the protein CASSEARTSREKLFF.

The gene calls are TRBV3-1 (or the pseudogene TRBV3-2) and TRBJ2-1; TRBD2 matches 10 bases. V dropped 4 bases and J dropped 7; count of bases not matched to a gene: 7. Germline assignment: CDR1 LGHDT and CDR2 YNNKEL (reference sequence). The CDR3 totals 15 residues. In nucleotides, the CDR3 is TGTGCCAGCAGCCCGTCAGCGGGGGGGCTTAATGAGCAGTTCTTC. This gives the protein CASSPSAGGLNEQFF.

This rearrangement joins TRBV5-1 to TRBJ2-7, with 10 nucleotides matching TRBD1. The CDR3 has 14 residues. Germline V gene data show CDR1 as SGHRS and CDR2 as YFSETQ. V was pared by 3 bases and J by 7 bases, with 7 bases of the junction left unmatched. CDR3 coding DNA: TGCGCCAGCAGCTCCGGGACAGGGGAGGGAGAGCAGTACTTC. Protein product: CASSSGTGEGEQYF.

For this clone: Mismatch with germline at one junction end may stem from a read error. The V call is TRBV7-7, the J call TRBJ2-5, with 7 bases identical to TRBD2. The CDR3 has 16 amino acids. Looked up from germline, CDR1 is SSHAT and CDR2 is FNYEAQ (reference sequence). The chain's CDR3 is CASSPEAGVHQETQYF. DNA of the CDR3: TGTGCTAGCAGCCCGGAGGCGGGGGTCCACCAAGAGACCCAGTACTTC. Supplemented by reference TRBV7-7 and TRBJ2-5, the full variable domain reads GAGVSQSPRYKVTKRGQDVTLRCDPISSHATLYWYQQALGQGPEFLTYFNYEAQPDKSGLPSDRFSAERPEGSISTLTIQRTEQRDSAMYRCASSPEAGVHQETQYFGPGTRLLVL.

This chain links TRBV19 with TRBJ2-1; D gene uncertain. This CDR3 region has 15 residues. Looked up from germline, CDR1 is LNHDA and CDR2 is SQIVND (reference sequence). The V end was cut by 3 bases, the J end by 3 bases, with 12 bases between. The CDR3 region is CASSMPEYYYNEQFF. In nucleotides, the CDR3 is TGTGCCAGTAGTATGCCGGAGTATTACTACAATGAGCAGTTCTTC.

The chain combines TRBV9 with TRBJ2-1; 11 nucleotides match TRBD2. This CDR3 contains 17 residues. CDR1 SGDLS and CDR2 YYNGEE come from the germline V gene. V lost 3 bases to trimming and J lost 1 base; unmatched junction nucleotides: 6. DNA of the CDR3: TGTGCCAGCAGCGGGAGACTAGCGGGAAATTCCTACAATGAGCAGTTCTTC. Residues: CASSGRLAGNSYNEQFF.

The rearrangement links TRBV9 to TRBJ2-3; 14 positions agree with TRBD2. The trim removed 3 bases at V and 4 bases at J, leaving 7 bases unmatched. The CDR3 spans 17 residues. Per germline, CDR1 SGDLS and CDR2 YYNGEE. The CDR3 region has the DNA TGTGCCAGCAGCGCGGGGACTAGCGGGAGTTTCGCAGATACGCAGTATTTT. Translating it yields CASSAGTSGSFADTQYF.

CDR3 sequence: CASSYGGIEQYF. The CDR3 nucleotides read TGTGCCAGCAGCTACGGGGGTATCGAGCAGTACTTC. This sequence joins TRBV11-3 and TRBJ2-7; a weak D match, TRBD2 (6 bases). Germline V gene lookup returns CDR1 SGHNT and CDR2 YENEEA. V was pared by 4 bases and J by 6 bases, with 10 bases between. The CDR3 covers 12 residues.

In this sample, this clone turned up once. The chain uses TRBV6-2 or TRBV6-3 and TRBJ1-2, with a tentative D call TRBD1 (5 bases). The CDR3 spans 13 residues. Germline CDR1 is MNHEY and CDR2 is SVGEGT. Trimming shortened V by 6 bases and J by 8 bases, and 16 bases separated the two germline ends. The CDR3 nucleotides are TGTGCCAGCAGCCTAGGGGCACGGGCAGGCTACACCTTC. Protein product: CASSLGARAGYTF.

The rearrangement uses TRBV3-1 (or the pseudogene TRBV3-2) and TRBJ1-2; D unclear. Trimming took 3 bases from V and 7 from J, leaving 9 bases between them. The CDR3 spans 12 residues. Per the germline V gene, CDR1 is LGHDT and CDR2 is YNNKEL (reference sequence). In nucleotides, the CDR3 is TGTGCCAGCAGCCAGGCCCAGGCTGGCTACACCTTC. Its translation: CASSQAQAGYTF.

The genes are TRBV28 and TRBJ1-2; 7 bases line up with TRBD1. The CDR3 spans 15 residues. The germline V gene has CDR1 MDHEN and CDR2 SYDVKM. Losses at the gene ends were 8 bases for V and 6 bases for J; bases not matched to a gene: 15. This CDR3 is CASGLAGGLADGYTF. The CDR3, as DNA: TGTGCCAGCGGCCTTGCAGGGGGGCTCGCGGATGGCTACACCTTC.

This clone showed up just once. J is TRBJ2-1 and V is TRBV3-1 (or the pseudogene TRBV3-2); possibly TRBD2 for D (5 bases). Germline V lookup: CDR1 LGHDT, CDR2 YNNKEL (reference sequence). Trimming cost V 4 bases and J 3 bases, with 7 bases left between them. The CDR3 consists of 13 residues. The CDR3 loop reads CASSPRDYNEQFF. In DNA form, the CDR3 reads TGTGCCAGCAGCCCCCGGGACTACAATGAGCAGTTCTTC.

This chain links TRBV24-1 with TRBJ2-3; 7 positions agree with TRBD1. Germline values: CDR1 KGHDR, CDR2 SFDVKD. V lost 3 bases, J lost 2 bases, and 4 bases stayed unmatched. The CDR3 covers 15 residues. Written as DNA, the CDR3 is TGTGCCACCAGTGATCCGGGACAGAACACAGATACGCAGTATTTT. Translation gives CATSDPGQNTDTQYF.

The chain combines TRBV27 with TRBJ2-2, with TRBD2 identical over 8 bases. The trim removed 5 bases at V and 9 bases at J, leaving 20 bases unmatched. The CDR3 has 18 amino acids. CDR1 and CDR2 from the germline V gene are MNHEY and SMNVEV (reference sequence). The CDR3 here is CASSRIRGSGELDWELFF. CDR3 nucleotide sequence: TGTGCCAGCAGTCGAATAAGGGGTAGCGGGGAGCTGGACTGGGAGCTGTTTTTT.